This T cell receptor (beta chain) was identified during a study of blood T cell repertoires in COVID-19. Study-level information: PBMCs, B-cell-depleted T cells, or T cells provided the cDNA or gDNA that made up the material.

CDR1 LNHDA and CDR2 SQIVND come from the germline V gene (reference sequence). Between the trimmed V and J ends, which lost 3 bases and 9 bases, there was a span of 39 bases. This CDR3 is built from 22 residues. How the authors handled the data: Using reference gene primer amplification, nucleated cell counts were estimated. Repertoires were generated with immunoSEQ multiplex PCR, while TCRdb's copy carries only in-frame clones and drops some. V and J calls and clone size are copied from that table; D and trimming were computed from the DNA. In the table there are about 39,000 clones, roughly 80% of which are singletons.

The chain combines TRBV19 with TRBJ2-1; perhaps TRBD2 as D (5 bases). The receptor's source is a man in his fifties or sixties in a cohort sampled during active COVID-19. The sample taken for sequencing was peripheral blood. The CDR3 region is CASSISRRAGGRGHNVGAEQFF. In nucleotides, the CDR3 is TGTGCCAGTAGTATCTCTCGTCGGGCGGGCGGCCGCGGGCATAATGTAGGAGCTGAGCAGTTCTTC.